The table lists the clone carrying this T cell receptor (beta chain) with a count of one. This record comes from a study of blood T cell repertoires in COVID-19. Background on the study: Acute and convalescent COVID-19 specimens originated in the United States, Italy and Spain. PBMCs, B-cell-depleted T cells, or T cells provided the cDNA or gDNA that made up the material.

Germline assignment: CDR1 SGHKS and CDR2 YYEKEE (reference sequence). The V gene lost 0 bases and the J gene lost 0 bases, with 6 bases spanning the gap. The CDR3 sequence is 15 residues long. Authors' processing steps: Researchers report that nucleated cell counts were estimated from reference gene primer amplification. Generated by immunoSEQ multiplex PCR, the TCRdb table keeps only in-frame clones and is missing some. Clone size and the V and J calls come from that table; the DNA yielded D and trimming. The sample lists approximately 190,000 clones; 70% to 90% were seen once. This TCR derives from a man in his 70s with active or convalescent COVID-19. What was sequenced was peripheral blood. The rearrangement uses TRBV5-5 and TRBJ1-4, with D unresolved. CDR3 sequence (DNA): TGTGCCAGCAGCTTGGGGTTAGCAACTAATGAAAAACTGTTTTTT. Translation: CASSLGLATNEKLFF.